This TCR beta chain emerged from a study of blood T cell repertoires in COVID-19. Study-level background: Acute-phase and convalescent COVID-19 samples originated in the United States, Italy and Spain.

Under the authors' procedure: Counts of nucleated cells, estimated from reference gene primer amplification, were obtained. Assay: immunoSEQ multiplex PCR; the TCRdb copy retains only in-frame clones and omits some. That table supplies the V and J calls and clone size; D and trimming were determined from the DNA. The table has some 270,000 clones, 85% to 90% seen once; the top ten hold 1.9%. Recovered participants had two consecutive negative NP/OP PCR tests, healthcare professional clearance, or symptom resolution. Looked up from germline, CDR1 is SEHNR and CDR2 is FQNEAQ (reference sequence). This CDR3 contains 14 residues. V shed 5 bases, J shed 3 bases, and the junction held 5 bases outside the gene matches.

Sequenced sample: PBMCs or T cells enriched from blood (not recorded which). This rearrangement joins TRBV7-9 to TRBJ1-1; the match to TRBD1 covers 8 bases. This receptor was taken from a woman aged 55-69 years who had recovered from COVID-19. The CDR3 spells CASSQQGEYTEAFF. CDR3 bases: TGTGCCAGCAGCCAACAGGGGGAGTACACTGAAGCTTTCTTT.